The T cell receptor beta chain under discussion was sequenced for a study of T cell repertoires in cytomegalovirus infection. The study, taken as a whole, reports: CMV-specific HLA-C-restricted TCR beta clonotypes dominated the ex vivo response.

In this sample, this clonotype turned up a few times. Its antigen is unidentified. TCRdb recomputed calls from the reads with MiXCR, one row per CDR3 protein. The data show roughly 180,000 distinct CDR3 sequences, about 20% seen once. The CDR3 runs to 16 residues. Germline V gene sequence: CDR1 SGHTA, CDR2 FQGNSA. V lost 3 bases and J lost 0, with 13 bases in between. The source of this sequence is a human donor in good health (CMV status not recorded). Some clones in this sample may be carry-over from other donors' samples. The input for sequencing was CD8+ T cells from cultured PBMCs, taken from culture after CMV antigen stimulation. The J gene is TRBJ2-3, the V gene TRBV7-2; D gene uncertain. CDR3 sequence reads: CASSFSAYSSTDTQYF. The CDR3 nucleotides read TGTGCCAGCAGCTTTTCAGCGTACTCTAGCACAGATACGCAGTATTTT.